This TCR beta chain was obtained from a study of cytomegalovirus exposure and HLA in healthy donors. Overall study results and limits: A later analysis linked 16,951 TCR beta sequences to HLA alleles at 0.05 false discovery rate.

The CDR3 is 13 residues long. Germline values: CDR1 SEHNR, CDR2 FQNEAQ (reference sequence). V was clipped by 8 bases and J by 10 bases; unmatched bases: 6. Concerning this clone itself: Its antigen is undetermined.

With 60 Vbeta and 13 Jbeta primers, the PCR was carried out. Sequencing was performed with immunoSEQ multiplex PCR; in TCRdb, only in-frame clones are kept and a portion is missing. The sample records 95,000 to 150,000 clones, approximately 80% being singletons. The receptor's source is a man aged 50-60 years in good health and CMV-seronegative. The sample comprised PBMCs. V is TRBV7-9 and J is TRBJ1-6; 9 nucleotides align to TRBD1. The CDR3 spells CASRDRALSPLHF. The DNA for the CDR3 is TGTGCCAGCCGGGACAGGGCATTATCACCCCTCCACTTT.